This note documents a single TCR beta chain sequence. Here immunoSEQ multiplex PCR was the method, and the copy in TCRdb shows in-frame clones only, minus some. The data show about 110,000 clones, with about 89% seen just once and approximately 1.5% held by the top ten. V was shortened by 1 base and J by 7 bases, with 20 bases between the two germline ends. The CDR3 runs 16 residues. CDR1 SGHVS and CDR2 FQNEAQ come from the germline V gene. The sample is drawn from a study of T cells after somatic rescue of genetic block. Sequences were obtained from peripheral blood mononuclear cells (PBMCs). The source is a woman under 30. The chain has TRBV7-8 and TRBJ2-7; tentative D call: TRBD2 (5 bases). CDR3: CASSLGGDPWGEEQYF. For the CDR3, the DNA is TGTGCCAGCAGCTTAGGGGGAGACCCCTGGGGTGAAGAGCAGTACTTC.